A single sample gave rise to the 12 T cell receptor beta chains below, sequenced in a study of blood T cell repertoires in COVID-19. The repertoire was sequenced with immunoSEQ multiplex PCR; TCRdb's copy has only in-frame clones and lacks some. In the table there are a few hundred thousand clones, over 75% of which are singletons. The sample comprised PBMCs or T cells enriched from blood (not recorded which). The receptors originated from a middle-aged man in a cohort exposed to, infected with or recovered from COVID-19 (not recorded which).

CDR3 residues: CASSPRTNSAEQFF. CDR3 DNA: TGTGCCAGCAGCCCTAGGACTAATAGTGCCGAGCAGTTCTTC. This chain joins TRBV7-8 and TRBJ2-1, with D perhaps TRBD2 (6 bases). The CDR3 is 14 residues long. Trimming pared 5 bases from V and 10 bases from J, leaving 18 bases between. The V gene's germline CDR1 is SGHVS and CDR2 FQNEAQ.

CDR3 in DNA: TGTGCCAGCAGGGACTCGGGACAGGGGCATGGCTACACCTTC. Translated: CASRDSGQGHGYTF. This rearrangement joins TRBV6-5 to TRBJ1-2, with 10 bases that match TRBD1. With V trimmed by 6 bases and J by 6 bases, 7 bases remained unmatched. CDR3 length equals 14 residues. The germline V gene has CDR1 MNHEY and CDR2 SVGAGI.

The V and J genes are TRBV6-4 and TRBJ2-1; 9 bases map to TRBD2. The CDR3 runs 15 residues. The germline CDR1 and CDR2 sequences are MRHNA and SNTAGT. V lost 6 bases, J lost 3 bases, and 6 bases stayed unmatched. The CDR3 sequence: CASRRERGDYNEQFF. CDR3 nucleotides: TGTGCCAGCAGACGAGAGCGGGGGGACTACAATGAGCAGTTCTTC.

The genes are TRBV18 and TRBJ1-2, with D unclear. V was pared by 2 bases and J by 5 bases, with 21 bases between. The CDR3 has 17 amino acids. CDR1 is KGHSH and CDR2 is LQKENI in the germline V gene. The CDR3 protein is CASSPMPGRLGYYGYTF. The CDR3 nucleotides read TGTGCCAGCTCACCAATGCCCGGACGACTAGGATATTATGGCTACACCTTC. The complete variable domain, with remaining parts taken from reference TRBV18 and TRBJ1-2, reads NAGVMQNPRHLVRRRGQEARLRCSPMKGHSHVYWYRQLPEEGLKFMVYLQKENIIDESGMPKERFSAEFPKEGPSILRIQQVVRGDSAAYFCASSPMPGRLGYYGYTFGSGTRLTVV.

In DNA form, the CDR3 reads TGCGCCAGCAGCTTATTGGGACAGGGCGGGTACGAGCAGTACTTC. Protein: CASSLLGQGGYEQYF. The rearrangement links TRBV5-1 to TRBJ2-7, with 9 bases aligning to TRBD1. V gave up 2 bases and J gave up 4 bases; unmatched junction bases: 7. The length of the CDR3 is 15 residues. The germline V gene encodes CDR1 SGHRS and CDR2 YFSETQ.

This clone was seen more than once but under ten times. The chain carries TRBV27 and TRBJ1-5; D is possibly TRBD1 (6 bases). Trimming left V 3 bases short and J 9 bases short, with 21 bases between. The germline V gene has CDR1 MNHEY and CDR2 SMNVEV (reference sequence). This CDR3 has 16 residues. In nucleotides, the CDR3 is TGTGCCAGCAGTTTCGGGGGGCCGGGTCCTAAGGCGCCCCAGCATTTT. As protein: CASSFGGPGPKAPQHF.

This clone was counted a single time. The chain joins TRBV7-8 to TRBJ2-3; 8 bases map to TRBD2. The J segment lost 5 bases and the V segment lost 0 bases, leaving 10 bases of the junction unmatched. The CDR3 loop spans 17 amino acids. CDR1 and CDR2 from the germline V gene are SGHVS and FQNEAQ. The CDR3 DNA reads TGTGCCAGCAGCTTAGCGTTATCCAGCGGGAGTCTAGATACGCAGTATTTT. It yields the protein CASSLALSSGSLDTQYF.

This clone appeared once. The chain joins TRBV19 to TRBJ2-3; 7 nucleotides align to TRBD1. The J segment lost 3 bases and the V segment lost 6 bases, leaving 3 bases of the junction unmatched. The germline CDR1 and CDR2 sequences are LNHDA and SQIVND (reference sequence). The length of the CDR3 is 13 residues. The DNA for the CDR3 is TGTGCCAGTAGGGACAGGTCTACAGATACGCAGTATTTT. Translation gives CASRDRSTDTQYF.

This clone was counted a single time. This sequence joins TRBV3-1 (or the pseudogene TRBV3-2) and TRBJ1-6; D unresolved. CDR3 length: 14 residues. Germline CDR1 reads LGHDT; CDR2 reads YNNKEL (reference sequence). V was trimmed by 6 bases and J by 8 bases, leaving 14 bases between them. The CDR3 DNA sequence: TGTGCCAGCAGGCGGGGAGGTCGAGATTCACCCCTCCACTTT. Translated, it gives CASRRGGRDSPLHF.

The CDR3 nucleotides read TGTGCCAGCAGCATTAAAATCAGGGCCCAGCATTTT. It encodes CASSIKIRAQHF. The chain couples TRBV21-1 to TRBJ1-5; the D call in the table, TRBD1, was not verified against the DNA. TRBV21-1 is assigned pseudogene status. The CDR3 runs 12 residues.

CDR3 sequence: CASSSPNSGRVVQETQYF. The CDR3 DNA is TGTGCCAGCAGCAGCCCGAATAGCGGGAGGGTAGTTCAAGAGACCCAGTACTTC. The J gene is TRBJ2-5, the V gene TRBV5-6; 11 nucleotides align to TRBD2. Unmatched junction bases numbered 13, after V lost 4 bases and J lost 2 bases. Germline CDR1 SGHDT, CDR2 YYEEEE. This CDR3 has 18 residues.

This clone turned up a few times. The CDR3 loop is CASSLLGSVRSYTF. CDR3 DNA: TGTGCCAGCAGCTTACTAGGATCGGTGCGCTCCTACACCTTC. The chain joins TRBV7-2 to TRBJ1-2, with D unclear. V dropped 2 bases and J dropped 10 bases, with 17 bases sitting between them. The CDR3 is made up of 14 amino acids. CDR1 is SGHTA, CDR2 FQGNSA, per germline.